This T cell receptor beta chain was recovered during a study of T cells in localized non-small cell lung cancer. This clone was observed a single time. Its antigen is as yet unknown. Study results and caveats: The tumor had only one region sequenced, so heterogeneity remains possible. Adjacent uninvolved lung tissue had the highest T cell clonality, exceeding tumor. Higher T cell density in the blood was associated with longer overall survival, whereas higher adjacent-lung clonality associated with shorter survival. Median detection of top 100 tumor clones in adjacent lung was roughly 61 clones.

V was cut by 4 bases and J by 9 bases, with 19 bases left in between. The CDR3 length is 15 residues. CDR1 and CDR2 from the germline V gene are MNHEY and SVGAGI. Some clones are missing from TCRdb's copy, which holds only in-frame ones; the method was immunoSEQ multiplex PCR. The repertoire holds fewer than 25,000 clones, with roughly nine tenths as singletons. This specimen was peripheral blood, taken before any cancer treatment. This TCR came from a woman aged 40-69 years with stage I lung adenocarcinoma. V is TRBV6-5 and J is TRBJ2-1; no firm D call. The CDR3 region is CASSLLVPDSGEQFF. The CDR3 DNA reads as TGTGCCAGCAGTTTGCTAGTTCCGGATAGTGGTGAGCAGTTCTTC.